This entry lists 20 T cell receptor beta chains sequenced from one sample in a study of T cells after yellow fever vaccination. TCRdb used MiXCR to reprocess the 5' RACE reads, holding one entry per CDR3 protein. The profile covers about 360,000 distinct CDR3 sequences, with roughly 6.1% appearing a single time and roughly 15% taken by the ten largest. This specimen consisted of PBMCs, obtained 5 days after the yellow fever booster vaccination. Source of these receptors: a man aged 25 to 40 who received the YFV17D yellow fever vaccine.

This clonotype was recorded at least ten times. V and J are TRBV18 and TRBJ2-7; no clear D. V lost 4 bases and J lost 2, with 6 bases in between. The germline CDR1 and CDR2 sequences are KGHSH and LQKENI. This CDR3 region has 12 residues. CDR3 region: CASSHRTYEQYF. The CDR3, as DNA: TGTGCCAGCTCACACAGAACCTACGAGCAGTACTTC.

This clonotype came up a few times. The chain uses TRBV7-8 and TRBJ2-1; D call uncertain. CDR1 and CDR2 from the germline V gene are SGHVS and FQNEAQ. V lost 10 bases and J lost 0, with 16 bases in between. The CDR3 sequence is 15 residues long. The CDR3 reads CATFPSPSSYNEQFF. CDR3 in DNA: TGTGCCACCTTCCCCTCTCCGAGCTCCTACAATGAGCAGTTCTTC.

This clonotype was seen a handful of times. The chain employs TRBV14 and TRBJ2-1; no reliable D call. The V end lost 5 bases, the J end lost 0 bases, and 8 bases lay between the germline ends. Germline V gives CDR1 SGHDN, CDR2 FVKESK. The CDR3 is 14 amino acids. For the CDR3, the DNA is TGTGCCAGCAGCTGGAGTTCCTCCTACAATGAGCAGTTCTTC. Its protein product is CASSWSSSYNEQFF.

The V call is TRBV20-1, the J call TRBJ2-1, with a tentative D call TRBD1 (6 bases). The germline V gene has CDR1 DFQATT and CDR2 SNEGSKA (reference sequence). The CDR3 is 10 amino acids. Trimming took 4 bases from V and 16 from J, leaving 14 bases between them. CDR3 nucleotides: TGCAGTGCTATCCGGGACACTCGTTTCTTC. Translating gives CSAIRDTRFF.

This clonotype has ten or more counts. This rearrangement joins TRBV7-3 to TRBJ2-5, with 8 bases aligning to TRBD2. The CDR3 length is 13 residues. The junction had 4 bases not matched to a gene; V was cut back by 5 bases and J by 5 bases. Germline V gene data show CDR1 as SGHTA and CDR2 as FQGTGA. The DNA for the CDR3 is TGTGCCAGCAGCCCATCTAGCGGGGAGACCCAGTACTTC. Translating gives CASSPSSGETQYF.

Ten or more counts support this clonotype. V is TRBV12-3 or TRBV12-4 and J is TRBJ2-7, with D unclear. There are 12 residues in the CDR3. The V and J ends lost 10 bases and 2 bases respectively, with 12 bases between them. The CDR3 spells CANTDRTYEQYF. The CDR3 bases are TGTGCCAACACGGACCGCACCTACGAGCAGTACTTC.

This clonotype was counted a few times. CDR3 protein: CASRTSGKSGELFF. The CDR3 DNA reads as TGTGCCAGTAGGACTAGCGGGAAGTCCGGGGAGCTGTTTTTT. V and J are TRBV19 and TRBJ2-2, with 11 bases fitting TRBD2. After removal of 6 bases from V and 6 bases from J, the junction contained 3 bases not matched to a gene. The CDR3 spans 14 residues. CDR1 and CDR2 from the germline V gene are LNHDA and SQIVND (reference sequence).

This clonotype was counted only a few times. The V and J genes are TRBV20-1 and TRBJ1-2; no clear D gene. The V and J ends lost 0 bases and 2 bases respectively, with 10 bases between them. The CDR3 runs to 14 residues. Per germline, CDR1 DFQATT and CDR2 SNEGSKA (reference sequence). The CDR3 nucleotides read TGCAGTGCTAGAGATTTCCACACCAACTATGGCTACACCTTC. This translates into CSARDFHTNYGYTF.

This clonotype was seen repeatedly, ten times or more. The V and J genes are TRBV6-1 and TRBJ2-2; the match to TRBD2 covers 11 bases. The CDR3 spans 15 residues. Germline trimming cut 6 bases from V and 5 bases from J; bases unmatched to any gene: 5. Germline CDR1 and CDR2: MNHNS and SASEGT. This chain's CDR3 is CASRRRTSGTGELFF. For the CDR3, the DNA is TGTGCCAGCAGACGTAGGACTAGCGGGACCGGGGAGCTGTTTTTT.

The CDR3 bases are TGTGCCTCCCAGCAGCTCCCGCTACAAGAGACCCAGTACTTC. It specifies CASQQLPLQETQYF. The rearrangement uses TRBV7-6 and TRBJ2-5; D is uncertain. This CDR3 is built from 14 residues. Trimming removed 11 bases at V and 2 bases at J, with 18 bases between. From germline, CDR1 is SGHVS and CDR2 FNYEAQ.

There are many counts of this clonotype. J is TRBJ2-1 and V is TRBV12-3 or TRBV12-4; no reliable D call. The CDR3 sequence is 11 residues long. V lost 5 bases, J lost 7 bases, and 6 bases lay in between. CDR3 region: CASSRLNEQFF. The DNA of the CDR3 is TGTGCCAGCAGTCGCTTAAATGAGCAGTTCTTC.

In this sample, this clonotype turned up a few times. The chain recombines TRBV12-3 or TRBV12-4 with TRBJ1-1; D might be TRBD1 (6 bases). This CDR3 spans 11 amino acids. V was cut by 9 bases and J by 7 bases, with 12 bases left in between. The CDR3 DNA is TGTGCCAGTCGATGGACAGATGAAGCTTTCTTT. It encodes CASRWTDEAFF.

This clonotype showed up many times. V is TRBV29-1 and J is TRBJ2-7; D might be TRBD1 (6 bases). Trimming cost V 4 bases and J 0 bases, with 13 bases left between them. Per germline, CDR1 SQVTM and CDR2 ANQGSEA. The CDR3 covers 14 residues. The chain's CDR3 is CSVALTGISYEQYF. CDR3 DNA sequence: TGCAGCGTTGCCCTGACAGGAATCTCCTACGAGCAGTACTTC.

The genes are TRBV19 and TRBJ2-1, with 8 nucleotides matching TRBD1. This CDR3 region has 15 residues. V shed 7 bases, J shed 9 bases, and the junction held 14 bases outside the gene matches. CDR1 is LNHDA, CDR2 SQIVND, per germline (reference sequence). CDR3: CASTIGQGGFREQFF. DNA of the CDR3: TGTGCCAGTACCATCGGACAGGGAGGATTCCGTGAGCAGTTCTTC.

The rearrangement links TRBV18 to TRBJ2-3; 9 bases match TRBD2. The V and J ends lost 3 bases and 2 bases, in that order; junction bases with no gene match: 6. The CDR3 extends over 16 amino acids. Germline V gene lookup returns CDR1 KGHSH and CDR2 LQKENI. The CDR3 DNA reads TGTGCCAGCTCACCGTGCTTAGCGGGAGCCACAGATACGCAGTATTTT. Its translation: CASSPCLAGATDTQYF.

This clonotype came up a few times. The chain is built from TRBV6-5 and TRBJ2-1, with 7 bases that match TRBD1. Germline CDR1 MNHEY, CDR2 SVGAGI. J gave up 13 bases and V 2 bases, and 8 bases lay outside the gene matches. This CDR3 has 13 amino acids. The CDR3 DNA follows: TGTGCCAGCAGTTACGAGACAGGGACCACCCAGTTCTTC. Translation gives CASSYETGTTQFF.

This clonotype showed up just a few times. The V and J genes are TRBV6-1 and TRBJ2-2; possibly TRBD2 for D (6 bases). From germline, CDR1 is MNHNS and CDR2 SASEGT. Trimming cost V 6 bases and J 6 bases, with 14 bases left between them. This CDR3 comprises 14 residues. The CDR3 DNA is TGTGCCAGCAGCAACCGGCGGGGCTCCGGGGAGCTGTTTTTT. Amino acids: CASSNRRGSGELFF.

The V and J genes are TRBV7-9 and TRBJ1-2; D unresolved. The V end lost 5 bases, the J end lost 8 bases, and 15 bases lay between the germline ends. Germline V lookup: CDR1 SEHNR, CDR2 FQNEAQ (reference sequence). The CDR3 totals 13 residues. The CDR3 bases are TGTGCCAGCAGCCCGCACCCGAGGGTCGGCTACACCTTC. Amino acids: CASSPHPRVGYTF.

This clonotype was observed a handful of times. The rearrangement links TRBV27 to TRBJ2-3; 9 nucleotides line up with TRBD2. The CDR3 is 17 amino acids. V gave up 0 bases and J gave up 9 bases; unmatched junction bases: 13. The germline V gene has CDR1 MNHEY and CDR2 SMNVEV (reference sequence). DNA of the CDR3: TGTGCCAGCAGTTTATCGAAATTTGGGACTAGCCTTGTAACGCAGTATTTT. It specifies CASSLSKFGTSLVTQYF.

The chain is built from TRBV20-1 and TRBJ2-7; D is undetermined. This CDR3 is built from 12 residues. Germline assignment: CDR1 DFQATT and CDR2 SNEGSKA (reference sequence). Trimming removed 5 bases at V and 7 bases at J, with 15 bases between. The CDR3 coding sequence is TGCAGTGCTCCGGACCTTTCTCGGGAGCAGTACTTC. As protein: CSAPDLSREQYF.